This T cell receptor (beta chain) was documented in a study of Tregs in tolerant kidney transplant recipients. Sequencing was performed with immunoSEQ multiplex PCR; in TCRdb, only in-frame clones are kept and a portion is missing. The table has some 240,000 clones, more than 65% seen once. Germline V CDR1 and CDR2: SEHNR, FQNEAQ (reference sequence). The CDR3 has 16 residues. V gave up 3 bases and J gave up 4 bases; unmatched junction bases: 10. The chain is built from TRBV7-9 and TRBJ2-7; TRBD1 agrees at 9 bases. Specimen: CD4+ T cells from blood. The TCR comes from a human donor in good health. Here the CDR3 reads CASSFISGQGAYEQYF. CDR3 DNA: TGTGCCAGCAGCTTTATTTCGGGACAGGGTGCTTACGAGCAGTACTTC.